The clone carrying this T cell receptor (beta chain) has a single count. Its antigen is unidentified. At one end the junction does not follow the germline gene, possibly because of a read error. This specimen comes from a study of cytomegalovirus exposure and HLA in healthy donors. Study-wide points: A highly shared variant cluster was judged a likely technical artifact. TRBV6-2, TRBV6-3 and some other V segments were unresolvable in 87-base-pair reads. In an earlier analysis, productive rearrangement rates for most beta V segments clustered near 87% or 30%.

PCR employed 60 Vbeta and 13 Jbeta primers. Authors' data handling: Later analysis identified 80 million to 85 million unique TCR beta chains, about 12 million shared. Sequenced by immunoSEQ multiplex PCR; TCRdb stores in-frame clones only, minus some. D and trimming come from the DNA, and the V and J calls and clone size come from that table. The data show approximately 100,000 clones, with 75% to 85% seen just once and 3.5% to 5% held by the top ten. The length of the CDR3 is 14 residues. Per germline, CDR1 SGHTA and CDR2 FQGNSA. The material sequenced was PBMCs. The J gene is TRBJ2-6, the V gene TRBV7-2; TRBD2 might be the D (7 bases). The clonotype originates from a female donor in good health and CMV-seropositive. The CDR3 spells CASPGGAGANGLTF. The CDR3 bases are TGTGCCAGCCCTGGGGGGGCCGGGGCCAACGGCCTGACTTTC.